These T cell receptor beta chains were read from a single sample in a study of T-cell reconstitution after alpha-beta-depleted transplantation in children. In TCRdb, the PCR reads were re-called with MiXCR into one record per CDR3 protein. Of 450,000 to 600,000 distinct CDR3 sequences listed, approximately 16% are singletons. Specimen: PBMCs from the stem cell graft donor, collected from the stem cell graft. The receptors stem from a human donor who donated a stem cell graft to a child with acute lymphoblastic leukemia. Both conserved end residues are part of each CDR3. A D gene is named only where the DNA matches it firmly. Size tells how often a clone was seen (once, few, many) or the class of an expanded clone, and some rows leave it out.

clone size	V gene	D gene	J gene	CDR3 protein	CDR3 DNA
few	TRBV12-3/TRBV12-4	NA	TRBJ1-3	CASSPPSGTVGNTIYF	TGTGCCAGCAGTCCCCCCTCCGGGACCGTTGGAAACACCATATATTTT
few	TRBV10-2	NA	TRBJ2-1	CASKDSYNEQFF	TGCGCCAGCAAGGACTCCTACAATGAGCAGTTCTTC
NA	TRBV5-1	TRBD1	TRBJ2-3	CASSLDETGGDTQYF	TGCGCCAGCAGCTTGGACGAGACAGGGGGAGATACGCAGTATTTT
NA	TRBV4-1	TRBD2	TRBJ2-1	CASSRGLAGAYEQFF	TGCGCCAGCAGCCGAGGACTAGCGGGAGCGTATGAGCAGTTCTTC
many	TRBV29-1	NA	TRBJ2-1	CSARTDYNEQFF	TGCAGCGCCCGGACGGACTACAATGAGCAGTTCTTC
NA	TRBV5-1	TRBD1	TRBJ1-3	CASSSHRGSGNTIYF	TGCGCCAGCAGCTCCCACAGGGGCTCTGGAAACACCATATATTTT
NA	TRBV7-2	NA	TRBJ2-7	CASSFYGYEQYF	TGTGCCAGCAGCTTCTACGGGTACGAGCAGTACTTC
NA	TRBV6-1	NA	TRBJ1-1	CASRGANLVHTEAFF	TGTGCCAGCAGAGGGGCGAATCTCGTCCACACTGAAGCTTTCTTT
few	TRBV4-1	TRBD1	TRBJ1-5	CASSHLTGASNQPQHF	TGCGCCAGCAGCCACCTTACAGGGGCGAGCAATCAGCCCCAGCATTTT
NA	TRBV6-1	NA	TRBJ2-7	CASSLMLHRDGHYEQYF	TGTGCCAGCAGTCTCATGCTCCACCGGGACGGGCACTACGAGCAGTACTTC
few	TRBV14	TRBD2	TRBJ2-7	CASSQDFPRGRAVTSRQYF	TGTGCCAGCAGCCAAGACTTTCCGCGCGGGAGGGCCGTCACTTCTAGACAGTACTTC
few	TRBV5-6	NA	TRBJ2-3	CASRSPYGYTADTQYF	TGTGCCAGCAGGAGCCCCTATGGATACACGGCAGATACGCAGTATTTT
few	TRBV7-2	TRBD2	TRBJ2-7	CASSLYTSGRYEQYF	TGTGCCAGCAGCTTGTATACTAGCGGGAGGTACGAGCAGTACTTC
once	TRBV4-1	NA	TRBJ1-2	CASSPLEAANYGYTF	TGCGCCAGCAGCCCTCTTGAAGCGGCTAACTATGGCTACACCTTC
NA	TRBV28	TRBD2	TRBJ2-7	CASSTGLTYEQYF	TGTGCCAGCAGTACGGGACTAACCTACGAGCAGTACTTC
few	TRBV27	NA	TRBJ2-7	CASSLSPRSSYEQYF	TGTGCCAGCAGTTTATCCCCGAGAAGCTCCTACGAGCAGTACTTC
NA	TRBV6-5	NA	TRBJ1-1	CASSYSYGRGHDTEAFF	TGTGCCAGCAGTTACTCATACGGCAGAGGGCACGACACTGAAGCTTTCTTT
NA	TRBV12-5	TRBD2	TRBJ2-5	CASGLGGSQETQYF	TGTGCTAGTGGTTTAGGCGGGAGCCAGGAGACCCAGTACTTC
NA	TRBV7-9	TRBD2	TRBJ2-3	CASYSGRYTDTQYF	TGTGCCAGTTATAGCGGGAGATACACAGATACGCAGTATTTT
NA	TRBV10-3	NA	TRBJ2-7	CAISESGSVYEQYF	TGTGCCATCAGTGAGTCGGGTAGTGTGTACGAGCAGTACTTC
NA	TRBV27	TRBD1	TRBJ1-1	CATNVRGRPMNTEAFF	TGTGCCACCAATGTCAGGGGGCGACCCATGAACACTGAAGCTTTCTTT
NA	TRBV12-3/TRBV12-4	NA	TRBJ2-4	CASSLAYRPWAKNIQYF	TGTGCCAGCAGTTTAGCGTATCGCCCCTGGGCCAAAAACATTCAGTACTTC
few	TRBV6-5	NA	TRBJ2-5	CASSYPGGTQYF	TGTGCCAGCAGTTACCCCGGCGGGACCCAGTACTTC
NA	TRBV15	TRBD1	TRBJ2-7	CATSYRGYEQYF	TGTGCCACCAGCTACAGGGGCTACGAGCAGTACTTC
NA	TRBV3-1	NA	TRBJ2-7	CASSQSGYEQYF	TGTGCCAGCAGCCAGTCCGGCTACGAGCAGTACTTC
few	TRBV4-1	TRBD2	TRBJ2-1	CASSQEASGSTNEQFF	TGCGCCAGCAGCCAAGAAGCTAGCGGGAGTACTAATGAGCAGTTCTTC
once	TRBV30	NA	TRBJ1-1	CAWSVGPEAFF	TGTGCCTGGAGTGTAGGACCTGAAGCTTTCTTT
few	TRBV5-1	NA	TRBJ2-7	CASSRGDGTYEQYF	TGCGCCAGCAGCCGAGGGGACGGGACTTACGAGCAGTACTTC
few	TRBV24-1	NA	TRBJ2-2	CATSDWSEGVGTGELFF	TGTGCCACCAGTGATTGGAGCGAAGGCGTTGGCACCGGGGAGCTGTTTTTT
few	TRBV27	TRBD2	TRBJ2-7	CASSFRVAGGEQYF	TGTGCCAGCAGTTTCAGGGTAGCGGGAGGCGAGCAGTACTTC
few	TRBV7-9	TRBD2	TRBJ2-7	CASSWDLAGPAYEQYF	TGTGCCAGCAGCTGGGACCTAGCGGGTCCGGCCTACGAGCAGTACTTC
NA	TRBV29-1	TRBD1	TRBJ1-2	CSVIRTGGWYGYTF	TGCAGCGTGATACGGACAGGGGGGTGGTATGGCTACACCTTC
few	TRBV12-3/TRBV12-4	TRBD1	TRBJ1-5	CASRRTGKSQPQHF	TGTGCCAGCCGGCGGACAGGGAAAAGTCAGCCCCAGCATTTT
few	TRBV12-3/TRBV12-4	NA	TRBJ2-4	CASSLAGPDIQYF	TGTGCCAGCAGTTTAGCAGGGCCAGACATTCAGTACTTC
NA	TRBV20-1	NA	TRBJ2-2	CSARDPARENTGELFF	TGCAGTGCTAGAGATCCCGCCAGAGAGAACACCGGGGAGCTGTTTTTT
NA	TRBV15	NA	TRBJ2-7	CATSRGPLTYEQYF	TGTGCCACCAGCAGAGGCCCACTTACCTACGAGCAGTACTTC
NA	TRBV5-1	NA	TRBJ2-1	CASSLVPAAGSSYNEQFF	TGCGCCAGCAGCTTGGTCCCCGCAGCGGGTAGCTCCTACAATGAGCAGTTCTTC
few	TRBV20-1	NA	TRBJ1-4	CSARQISTNEKLFF	TGCAGTGCAAGACAGATTTCAACTAATGAAAAACTGTTTTTT
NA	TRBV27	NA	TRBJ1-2	CASRSLGRRNYGYTF	TGTGCCAGCAGATCATTAGGGAGGAGAAACTATGGCTACACCTTC
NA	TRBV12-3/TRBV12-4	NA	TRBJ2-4	CASSERNIQYF	TGTGCCAGCAGCGAACGAAACATTCAGTACTTC
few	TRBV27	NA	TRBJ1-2	CASSFLGRMGGYTF	TGTGCCAGCAGTTTCCTGGGCCGGATGGGGGGCTACACCTTC
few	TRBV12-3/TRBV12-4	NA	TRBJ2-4	CASGLEDIQYF	TGTGCCAGCGGCCTCGAGGACATTCAGTACTTC
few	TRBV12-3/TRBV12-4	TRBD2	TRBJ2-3	CASILGLAGTDTQYF	TGTGCCAGCATCCTGGGACTAGCGGGGACAGATACGCAGTATTTT
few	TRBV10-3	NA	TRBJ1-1	CAISEDPDTEAFF	TGTGCCATCAGTGAGGACCCGGATACTGAAGCTTTCTTT
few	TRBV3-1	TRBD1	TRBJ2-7	CASSQDRRGQGFAYEQYF	TGTGCCAGCAGCCAAGATAGGAGGGGACAGGGGTTCGCCTACGAGCAGTACTTC
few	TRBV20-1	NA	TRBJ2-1	CSAYSIADSYNEQFF	TGCAGTGCTTACTCAATAGCGGACTCCTACAATGAGCAGTTCTTC
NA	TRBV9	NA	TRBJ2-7	CASSGDSSPLYEQYF	TGTGCCAGCAGCGGAGACTCCTCACCTCTCTACGAGCAGTACTTC
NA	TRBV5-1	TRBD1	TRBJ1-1	CASSIQGGSTEAFF	TGCGCCAGCAGCATACAGGGGGGGTCCACTGAAGCTTTCTTT
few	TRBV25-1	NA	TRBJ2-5	CASSPQKGLEETQYF	TGTGCCAGCAGTCCTCAGAAGGGTTTAGAAGAGACCCAGTACTTC
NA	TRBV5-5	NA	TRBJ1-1	CASSFPLGGMNTEAFF	TGTGCCAGCAGCTTCCCACTAGGGGGGATGAACACTGAAGCTTTCTTT
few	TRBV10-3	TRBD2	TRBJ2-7	CAISESAGETVYEQYF	TGTGCCATCAGTGAGTCGGCGGGAGAAACAGTGTACGAGCAGTACTTC
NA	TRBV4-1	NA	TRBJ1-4	CASSQDWVVPGRREKLFF	TGCGCCAGCAGCCAAGATTGGGTGGTCCCCGGGAGGCGGGAAAAACTGTTTTTT
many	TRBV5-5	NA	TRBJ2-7	CASSFGGYYEQYF	TGCGCCAGCAGCTTCGGGGGCTACTACGAGCAGTACTTC